These 22 T cell receptor beta chains were sequenced from one sample in a study of cytomegalovirus exposure and HLA in healthy donors (dated 2017 in TCRdb). The method behind the library was the immunoSEQ multiplex PCR assay. The multiplex PCR relied on a mix of 60 forward primers for TCR Vbeta segments and 13 reverse primers for TCR Jbeta segments. TCRdb obtained this table from immuneACCESS and retained in-frame rearrangements with V and J assigned. These tables miss some clones; where compared with another copy, unresolved V genes account for less than half of the shortfall, and the remainder is unexplained. This sample holds 95,000 to 150,000 clones; about 9.4% were observed only once. Around 6% of the sample is held by the ten biggest clonotypes. The specimen sequenced was PBMCs. The receptors derive from a woman aged 35 to 49 in good health and CMV-seropositive.

This rearrangement joins TRBV28 to TRBJ1-5, with TRBD1 as a possible D gene (5 bases). Germline CDR1 is MDHEN and CDR2 is SYDVKM. The V end was cut by 5 bases, the J end by 5 bases, with 13 bases between. This CDR3 is 14 amino acids long. DNA for the CDR3: TGTGCCAGCAGTCAGCAAATAGGGGATCAGCCCCAGCATTTT. Its translation is CASSQQIGDQPQHF. The full variable domain, rest sourced from reference TRBV28 and TRBJ1-5, is DVKVTQSSRYLVKRTGEKVFLECVQDMDHENMFWYRQDPGLGLRLIYFSYDVKMKEKGDIPEGYSVSREKKERFSLILESASTNQTSMYLCASSQQIGDQPQHFGDGTRLSIL.

The sample holds a few counts of this clone. The chain is built from TRBV29-1 and TRBJ2-7; TRBD1 matches at 11 bases. CDR3 length: 14 amino acids. Germline CDR1 and CDR2: SQVTM and ANQGSEA. Trimming cost V 4 bases and J 1 base; bases outside gene matches: 3. CDR3 protein: CSVAGTGGSYEQYF. The DNA of the CDR3 is TGCAGCGTTGCCGGGACAGGGGGTTCCTACGAGCAGTACTTC.

The chain recombines TRBV5-1 with TRBJ2-7; 7 bases agree with TRBD1. V trimming: 4 bases; J trimming: 3 bases; junction bases outside the gene matches: 7. Per the germline V gene, CDR1 is SGHRS and CDR2 is YFSETQ. CDR3 length: 14 amino acids. The CDR3 DNA is TGCGCCAGCAGCCCCGAGGGACAGTTCTACGAGCAGTACTTC. Protein product: CASSPEGQFYEQYF. Variable domain in full (rest from reference TRBV5-1 and TRBJ2-7): KAGVTQTPRYLIKTRGQQVTLSCSPISGHRSVSWYQQTPGQGLQFLFEYFSETQRNKGNFPGRFSGRQFSNSRSEMNVSTLELGDSALYLCASSPEGQFYEQYFGPGTRLTVT.

This chain joins TRBV5-1 and TRBJ1-1, with D possibly being TRBD1 (5 bases). V gave up 1 base and J gave up 4 bases, with 11 bases separating them. Germline V CDR1 and CDR2: SGHRS, YFSETQ. This CDR3 is 14 amino acids long. CDR3 DNA: TGCGCCAGCAGCTTGACGGGGGGGAGCACTGAAGCTTTCTTT. Amino acid sequence: CASSLTGGSTEAFF.

The V gene is TRBV7-9, the J gene TRBJ2-1, with 9 positions matching TRBD2. The CDR3 contains 15 residues. The V and J ends lost 2 bases and 3 bases, in that order; junction bases with no gene match: 2. Germline CDR1 is SEHNR and CDR2 is FQNEAQ (reference sequence). Here the CDR3 DNA reads TGTGCCAGCAGCTTACCTAGCGGGGACTACAATGAGCAGTTCTTC. This sequence encodes CASSLPSGDYNEQFF.

The rearrangement joins TRBV6-6 to TRBJ1-6, with 9 bases aligning to TRBD1. J lost 10 bases, V lost 2 bases, and 6 bases had no gene match. Germline CDR1 is MNHNY and CDR2 is SVGAGI (reference sequence). The CDR3 loop spans 15 amino acids. CDR3 sequence (DNA): TGTGCCAGCAGTTACGTCGACAGGGGGAGGTCACCCCTCCACTTT. It encodes CASSYVDRGRSPLHF.

The chain combines TRBV9 with TRBJ2-1; the D gene is possibly TRBD2 (7 bases). Germline V CDR1 and CDR2: SGDLS, YYNGEE. V was cut by 1 base and J by 0 bases, with 8 bases left in between. The CDR3 spans 15 residues. In nucleotides, the CDR3 is TGTGCCAGCAGCGTAAGGGGGGGCTCCTACAATGAGCAGTTCTTC. It specifies CASSVRGGSYNEQFF.

This clone was seen a handful of times. This chain uses TRBV5-1 with TRBJ1-1; 11 positions match TRBD1. CDR1 SGHRS and CDR2 YFSETQ come from the germline V gene. V lost 5 bases and J lost 4; bases outside the gene matches: 10. The CDR3 has 16 residues. The CDR3 DNA is TGCGCCAGCAGTCGACCCGGGACAGGGGGTTTCACTGAAGCTTTCTTT. Amino acid sequence: CASSRPGTGGFTEAFF.

The chain recombines TRBV6-5 with TRBJ1-2; D unresolved. V lost 4 bases to trimming and J lost 8 bases, with 8 bases between them. The CDR3 extends over 11 amino acids. The germline V gene has CDR1 MNHEY and CDR2 SVGAGI. This CDR3 reads CASSSERGYTF. The DNA for the CDR3 is TGTGCCAGCAGTTCCGAGAGGGGCTACACCTTC.

This clone was detected a few times. J is TRBJ2-1 and V is TRBV5-1; TRBD2 aligns across 10 bases. The CDR3 runs to 15 residues. The trim removed 4 bases at V and 7 bases at J, leaving 8 bases unmatched. CDR1 is SGHRS, CDR2 YFSETQ, per germline. In DNA form, the CDR3 reads TGCGCCAGCAGCCAGCGGGGGGGCGCTGTGAATGAGCAGTTCTTC. This encodes CASSQRGGAVNEQFF.

The chain carries TRBV28 and TRBJ2-3; 10 nucleotides match TRBD2. The length of the CDR3 is 14 residues. V lost 8 bases and J lost 4; bases outside the gene matches: 6. Germline values: CDR1 MDHEN, CDR2 SYDVKM. CDR3 in amino acids: CASGSGGDSDTQYF. CDR3 sequence (DNA): TGTGCCAGCGGCAGCGGGGGGGACTCAGATACGCAGTATTTT.

This clone was observed a handful of times. This CDR3 is CASSLNRVGNYGYTF. Here the CDR3 DNA reads TGCGCCAGCAGCTTAAACAGGGTGGGAAACTATGGCTACACCTTC. This chain links TRBV5-1 with TRBJ1-2; D may be TRBD1 (6 bases). CDR1 is SGHRS and CDR2 is YFSETQ in the germline V gene. The CDR3 is 15 residues long. Between the trimmed V and J ends, which lost 2 bases and 2 bases, there was a span of 13 bases.

This clone was observed a few times. The DNA of the CDR3 is TGTGCCAGCAGGGGACAGGGAAGGCGGGGATACAATGAGCAGTTCTTC. It yields the protein CASRGQGRRGYNEQFF. The rearrangement joins TRBV28 to TRBJ2-1; TRBD1 aligns across 9 bases. This CDR3 has 16 residues. Germline V lookup: CDR1 MDHEN, CDR2 SYDVKM. Germline trimming cut 6 bases from V and 4 bases from J; bases unmatched to any gene: 10.

This clone was found a few times. The rearrangement links TRBV5-1 to TRBJ2-1; 11 bases agree with TRBD2. The ends lost 4 bases at V and 5 bases at J; junction bases unmatched: 8. There are 16 residues in the CDR3. Germline CDR1 reads SGHRS; CDR2 reads YFSETQ. CDR3 coding DNA: TGCGCCAGCAGCCAGACTAGCGGGGCCGGAAACAATGAGCAGTTCTTC. Translating gives CASSQTSGAGNNEQFF.

In its sample, this clone was seen a few times. V and J are TRBV6-5 and TRBJ1-2; 11 nucleotides agree with TRBD1. Looked up from germline, CDR1 is MNHEY and CDR2 is SVGAGI. Losses at the gene ends were 5 bases for V and 7 bases for J; bases not matched to a gene: 9. This CDR3 has 15 amino acids. In DNA form, the CDR3 reads TGTGCCAGCAGTCGAACGGACAGGGGGCTGATTGGCTACACCTTC. Translated, it gives CASSRTDRGLIGYTF.

This clone was observed a few times. This CDR3 is also generated by other DNA sequences in the sample. The chain is built from TRBV30 and TRBJ2-7, with a possible D match to TRBD1 (6 bases). V was clipped by 2 bases and J by 5 bases, with 13 bases between them. Germline CDR1 reads GTSNPN; CDR2 reads SVGIG (reference sequence). This CDR3 contains 13 residues. CDR3 DNA: TGTGCCTGGAGTCGAGGGGGTAGGAACGAGCAGTACTTC. Translating it yields CAWSRGGRNEQYF.

This clone came up a few times. V and J are TRBV6-6 and TRBJ1-5; tentative D call: TRBD1 (6 bases). Trimming removed 4 bases from V and 7 bases from J, with 11 bases in between. The CDR3 runs 13 residues. Germline V CDR1 and CDR2: MNHNY, SVGAGI (reference sequence). CDR3 sequence: CASSSQGHQPQHF. The CDR3 DNA is TGTGCCAGCAGTTCACAGGGACACCAGCCCCAGCATTTT.

The genes are TRBV27 and TRBJ1-1; possible D gene TRBD1, 6 bases. The CDR3 is 13 amino acids. Deletions cut 3 bases from V and 7 bases from J, with 12 bases between. Germline V gives CDR1 MNHEY, CDR2 SMNVEV (reference sequence). The CDR3 reads CASSFKRTDEAFF. In DNA form, the CDR3 reads TGTGCCAGCAGTTTTAAACGGACAGATGAAGCTTTCTTT.

This clone was found a few times. This chain uses TRBV11-2 with TRBJ2-7; the match to TRBD1 covers 7 bases. Trimming removed 5 bases from V and 2 bases from J; junction bases left unmatched: 9. The CDR3 extends over 15 amino acids. Germline V gene sequence: CDR1 SGHAT, CDR2 FQNNGV. The CDR3 DNA follows: TGTGCCAGCAGCCCTTGGACAGGCCCTACCTACGAGCAGTACTTC. This encodes CASSPWTGPTYEQYF. The complete variable domain, with remaining parts taken from reference TRBV11-2 and TRBJ2-7, reads EAGVAQSPRYKIIEKRQSVAFWCNPISGHATLYWYQQILGQGPKLLIQFQNNGVVDDSQLPKDRFSAERLKGVDSTLKIQPAKLEDSAVYLCASSPWTGPTYEQYFGPGTRLTVT.

The chain employs TRBV19 and TRBJ1-2, with D perhaps TRBD1 (5 bases). This CDR3 is 15 amino acids long. CDR1 and CDR2 from the germline V gene are LNHDA and SQIVND (reference sequence). V was clipped by 6 bases and J by 3 bases, with 17 bases between them. The chain's CDR3 is CASRASGSWDYGYTF. CDR3 DNA sequence: TGTGCCAGTAGGGCTTCAGGGTCTTGGGACTATGGCTACACCTTC. The entire variable domain, with the rest obtained from reference TRBV19 and TRBJ1-2, is as follows: DGGITQSPKYLFRKEGQNVTLSCEQNLNHDAMYWYRQDPGQGLRLIYYSQIVNDFQKGDIAEGYSVSREKKESFPLTVTSAQKNPTAFYLCASRASGSWDYGYTFGSGTRLTVV.

This clone was seen more than once but under ten times. CDR3 sequence: CASSPGLPTDTQYF. CDR3 coding DNA: TGTGCCAGCAGCCCGGGACTACCCACAGATACGCAGTATTTT. The V and J genes are TRBV7-9 and TRBJ2-3, with 7 bases that match TRBD2. V lost 5 bases, J lost 2 bases, and 4 bases stayed unmatched. This CDR3 has 14 amino acids. CDR1 is SEHNR, CDR2 FQNEAQ, per germline (reference sequence).

The rearrangement links TRBV18 to TRBJ1-2, with D tentatively TRBD1 (6 bases). The V end was cut by 2 bases, the J end by 3 bases, with 10 bases between. CDR1 and CDR2 from the germline V gene are KGHSH and LQKENI. This CDR3 region has 14 residues. CDR3 DNA: TGTGCCAGCTCACCAGGACAGCGCTACTATGGCTACACCTTC. Its translation: CASSPGQRYYGYTF.